The present entry profiles one TCR beta chain with its context. The antigen this receptor binds is unknown. Per-base qualities were not stored, and no clone one base away is much larger. Each collaborating institution followed its own protocols to collect whole blood in K2EDTA tubes. For TCRbeta analysis, collaborators shipped samples as frozen whole blood, isolated PBMCs, or DNA extracted from either of those sample types. CDR1 and CDR2 were assigned from the germline V gene as LGHNA and YSLEER. Counted from cysteine to phenylalanine, this CDR3 has 14 amino acids. The only DNA kept is the CDR3, 42 bases in frame from the first base. V and J are truncated by 1 base and 10 bases respectively, leaving an intervening sequence of 11 bases. This sample was included in a study of blood T cell repertoires in COVID-19 (dated by TCRdb to 2020 to 2022). In terms of the full investigation: Samples covering the acute and convalescent phases of COVID-19 were provided by collaborators in the United States, Italy and Spain. Deeply sampled blood TCRbeta repertoires from subjects exposed to, actively infected with, or recovered from COVID-19 were included in the dataset. The material from the prospective study consisted of cDNA or gDNA derived from T cells, B-cell-depleted T cells, or PBMCs. The repertoires were released in a freely available public database meant as a resource for research on the immune response to SARS-CoV-2. Where HLA class I and class II types were available, the types were taken from metadata supplied by the sample provider, not from assay-based typing. The samples were drawn from two sources: the first 160 participants of the ongoing ImmuneRACE study, and fewer than 1,500 subjects contributed by 6 global collaborators. Nearly every sample came with metadata listing a de-identified subject ID, COVID-19 status, age in years and sex.

Points the paper makes about the study in general: How much clinical and demographic metadata was included differed by source and by participant, and the metadata was provided uncurated.

TCRbeta CDR3 regions were amplified from genomic DNA by means of the immunoSEQ Assay, a bias-controlled multiplex PCR. From the authors' description of their analysis: Nucleated cell counts per sample were estimated from amplification of reference gene primers within the assay. Sequence reads were collapsed and filtered to measure the absolute abundance of every unique TCRbeta CDR3 rearrangement. For each sample, productive Simpson clonality was calculated by taking the square root of Simpson's diversity index across productive rearrangements. As stored in TCRdb, this immuneACCESS dataset retains in-frame rearrangements with V and J assigned. A fraction of the clones does not appear; measured against another copy, unresolved V genes explain less than half of the discrepancy, and the remainder lacks a known reason. Clone size and V and J calls were adopted from that table, with D and trimming inferred from the DNA. The sample table records over 35,000 clones; about 86% of these occur just once. The ten largest make up less than 25% of the sample.

Sequenced sample: peripheral blood. The sequence derives from a human donor with acute or convalescent COVID-19. The donor label of this sample is uncertain. Rearrangement joined TRBV4-3 to TRBJ1-6; the D gene cannot be resolved reliably. The CDR3 in this case is CASSQGPGSSPLHF. The DNA reads as follows: TGCGCCAGCAGCCAAGGTCCGGGAAGCTCACCCCTCCACTTT.